The TCR beta chain described here comes from a study of Graves' ophthalmopathy and Graves' hyperthyroidism. Germline V CDR1 and CDR2: SNHLY, FYNNEI. Trimming at V came to 5 bases and at J to 5 bases, leaving 9 bases not matched to a gene. The CDR3 runs 15 residues. Amplification of the TCR beta CDR3 regions used RNA transcripts (as template). HTBI primers were employed in first-round RT-PCR, then a second-round multiplex PCR followed. TCRdb reanalysed the multiplex PCR reads using MiXCR and keeps one entry per CDR3 protein. The data show some 370,000 distinct CDR3 sequences, approximately 18% seen once.

The chain joins TRBV2 to TRBJ2-7, with 10 bases aligning to TRBD2. Sequences were obtained from peripheral blood. The origin of this receptor is an adult woman with stable Graves' hyperthyroidism. CDR3 sequence (DNA): TGTGCCAGCAGTATTCTGCTAGCGGGAGTAGACGAGCAGTACTTC. Its protein product is CASSILLAGVDEQYF.